These 10 T cell receptor beta chains came from one sample sequenced in a study of cytomegalovirus exposure and HLA in healthy donors. PCR was performed using 60 Vbeta and 13 Jbeta primers. Profiled with immunoSEQ multiplex PCR; TCRdb holds only in-frame clones, not every one. The sample lists around 140,000 clones; about 80% were seen once. Sequences were obtained from PBMCs. These receptors all come from a man in his forties or fifties in good health and CMV-seropositive.

Of note for this clone: Other DNA sequences within the sample encode an identical CDR3. The rearrangement links TRBV7-9 to TRBJ1-2, with D possibly TRBD1 on 6 matching bases. This CDR3 contains 12 residues. The V end lost 3 bases, the J end lost 5 bases, and 7 bases lay between the germline ends. The germline V gene has CDR1 SEHNR and CDR2 FQNEAQ (reference sequence). The CDR3 nucleotides read TGTGCCAGCAGCTTGGGGACATATGGCTACACCTTC. As protein: CASSLGTYGYTF.

J is TRBJ2-5 and V is TRBV10-3; D may be TRBD1 (6 bases). This CDR3 is built from 13 residues. CDR1 is ENHRY, CDR2 SYGVKD, per germline. V was shortened by 5 bases and J by 5 bases, with 12 bases between the two germline ends. The CDR3: CAISRQDSETQYF. The CDR3 nucleotides are TGTGCCATCAGTCGACAGGATTCGGAGACCCAGTACTTC.

The count of this clone is one. The chain combines TRBV6-1 with TRBJ2-7, with D possibly being TRBD1 (5 bases). The V and J ends lost 4 bases and 3 bases respectively, with 10 bases between them. The germline gives CDR1 MNHNS, CDR2 SASEGT. The length of the CDR3 is 13 residues. The CDR3 loop reads CASSARVIYEQYF. The CDR3, as DNA: TGTGCCAGCAGTGCCAGGGTTATCTACGAGCAGTACTTC.

V gene TRBV5-4 combines with J gene TRBJ2-7; TRBD1 agrees at 7 bases. The V segment lost 0 bases and the J segment 5 bases; nucleotides outside the gene matches: 11. Germline V gene lookup returns CDR1 SGHNT and CDR2 YYREEE (reference sequence). The CDR3 spans 16 residues. In DNA, the CDR3 is TGTGCCAGCAGCTTGGCAGAGATAGGGGGCATCGACGAGCAGTACTTC. Amino acid sequence: CASSLAEIGGIDEQYF.

The chain carries TRBV7-3 and TRBJ2-1; D is perhaps TRBD2 (5 bases). V dropped 2 bases and J dropped 0 bases, with 8 bases sitting between them. Germline-derived CDR1 and CDR2 are SGHTA and FQGTGA. The CDR3 length is 15 residues. The CDR3 spells CASSLQRSSYNEQFF. The CDR3 nucleotides are TGTGCCAGCAGCTTACAGCGGAGCTCCTACAATGAGCAGTTCTTC.

The chain carries TRBV6-5 and TRBJ2-7; 8 bases map to TRBD1. This CDR3 region has 15 residues. CDR1 and CDR2 (germline): MNHEY, SVGAGI. V was pared by 5 bases and J by 2 bases, with 8 bases of the junction left unmatched. The CDR3 loop reads CASSLSGQGPYEQYF. Written as DNA, the CDR3 is TGTGCCAGCAGTCTAAGCGGACAGGGACCCTACGAGCAGTACTTC.

The rearrangement links TRBV25-1 to TRBJ1-5; 7 bases are shared with TRBD1. Unmatched junction bases numbered 16, after V lost 1 base and J lost 7 bases. The CDR3 extends over 18 amino acids. Germline V gene lookup returns CDR1 MGHDK and CDR2 SYGVNS. The CDR3 nucleotides are TGTGCCAGCAGTGAATGGGCGGAGACAGGGAAGTGGAGGCAGCCCCAGCATTTT. Encoded protein: CASSEWAETGKWRQPQHF.

The V call is TRBV15, the J call TRBJ2-3; TRBD2 aligns across 7 bases. Germline V gene data show CDR1 as LNHNV and CDR2 as YYDKDF (reference sequence). V gave up 2 bases and J gave up 3 bases; unmatched junction bases: 8. The length of the CDR3 is 16 residues. The CDR3 bases are TGTGCCACCAGCAGACGTACTAGCGCCGGGACAGATACGCAGTATTTT. Protein: CATSRRTSAGTDTQYF.

The chain joins TRBV19 to TRBJ2-1, with D perhaps matching TRBD2 (5 bases). The CDR3 extends over 12 amino acids. V was pared by 6 bases and J by 8 bases, with 11 bases between. Germline CDR1 LNHDA, CDR2 SQIVND (reference sequence). The CDR3 loop is CASRSSGDEQFF. The DNA for the CDR3 is TGTGCCAGTAGATCCAGCGGCGATGAGCAGTTCTTC.

V usage is TRBV28 and J usage is TRBJ2-7; 8 bases agree with TRBD2. The CDR3 extends over 15 amino acids. The trim removed 5 bases at V and 7 bases at J, leaving 13 bases unmatched. Germline V gene data show CDR1 as MDHEN and CDR2 as SYDVKM. This CDR3 is CASSPKLAAAWEQYF. The CDR3, as DNA: TGTGCCAGCAGTCCAAAACTAGCGGCGGCGTGGGAGCAGTACTTC. Complete variable domain (other parts from reference TRBV28 and TRBJ2-7): DVKVTQSSRYLVKRTGEKVFLECVQDMDHENMFWYRQDPGLGLRLIYFSYDVKMKEKGDIPEGYSVSREKKERFSLILESASTNQTSMYLCASSPKLAAAWEQYFGPGTRLTVT.